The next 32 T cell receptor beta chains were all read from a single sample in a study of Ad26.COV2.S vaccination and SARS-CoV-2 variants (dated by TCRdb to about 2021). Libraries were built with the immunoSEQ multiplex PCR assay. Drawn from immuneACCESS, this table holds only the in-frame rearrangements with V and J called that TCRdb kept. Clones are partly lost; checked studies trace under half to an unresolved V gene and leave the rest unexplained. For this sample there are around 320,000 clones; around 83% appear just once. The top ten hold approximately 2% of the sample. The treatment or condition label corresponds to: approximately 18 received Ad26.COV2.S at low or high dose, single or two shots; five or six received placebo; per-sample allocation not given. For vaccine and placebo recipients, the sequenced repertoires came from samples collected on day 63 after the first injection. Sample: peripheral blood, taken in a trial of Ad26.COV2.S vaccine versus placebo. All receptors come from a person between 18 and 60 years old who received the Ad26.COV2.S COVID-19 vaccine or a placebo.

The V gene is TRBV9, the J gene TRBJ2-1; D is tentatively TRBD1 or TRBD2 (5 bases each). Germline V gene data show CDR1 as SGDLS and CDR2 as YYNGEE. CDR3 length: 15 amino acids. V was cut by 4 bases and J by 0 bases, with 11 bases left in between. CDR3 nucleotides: TGTGCCAGCAGCAGGGACCCAGGCTCCTACAATGAGCAGTTCTTC. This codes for CASSRDPGSYNEQFF.

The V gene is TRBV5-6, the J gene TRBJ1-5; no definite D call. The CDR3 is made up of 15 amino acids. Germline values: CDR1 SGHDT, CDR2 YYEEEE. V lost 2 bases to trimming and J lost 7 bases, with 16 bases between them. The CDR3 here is CASSFYDNRGQPQHF. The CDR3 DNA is TGTGCCAGCAGCTTTTATGATAATCGAGGACAGCCCCAGCATTTT.

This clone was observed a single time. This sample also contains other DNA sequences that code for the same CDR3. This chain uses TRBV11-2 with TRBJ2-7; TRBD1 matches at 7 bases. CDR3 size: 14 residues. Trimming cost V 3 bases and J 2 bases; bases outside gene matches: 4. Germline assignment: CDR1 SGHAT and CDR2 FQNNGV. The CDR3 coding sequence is TGTGCCAGCAGCTTTCGACAGGGCCCCTACGAGCAGTACTTC. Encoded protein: CASSFRQGPYEQYF.

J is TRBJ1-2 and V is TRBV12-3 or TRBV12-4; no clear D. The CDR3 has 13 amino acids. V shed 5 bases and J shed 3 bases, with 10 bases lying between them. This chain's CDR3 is CASSPGPDYGYTF. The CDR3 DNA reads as TGTGCCAGCAGTCCCGGGCCAGACTATGGCTACACCTTC.

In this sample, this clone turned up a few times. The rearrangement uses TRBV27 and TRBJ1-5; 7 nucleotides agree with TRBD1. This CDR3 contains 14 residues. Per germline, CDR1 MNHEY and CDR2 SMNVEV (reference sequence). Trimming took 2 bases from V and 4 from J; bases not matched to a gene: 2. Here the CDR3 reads CASSLVRGNQPQHF. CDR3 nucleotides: TGTGCCAGCAGTTTAGTCAGGGGGAATCAGCCCCAGCATTTT.

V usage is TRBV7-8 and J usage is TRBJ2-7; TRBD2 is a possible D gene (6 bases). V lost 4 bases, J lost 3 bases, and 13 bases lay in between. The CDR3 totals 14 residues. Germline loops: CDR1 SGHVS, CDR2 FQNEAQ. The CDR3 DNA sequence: TGTGCCAGCAGCTCCTACATCGGGGGCTACGAGCAGTACTTC. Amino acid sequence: CASSSYIGGYEQYF.

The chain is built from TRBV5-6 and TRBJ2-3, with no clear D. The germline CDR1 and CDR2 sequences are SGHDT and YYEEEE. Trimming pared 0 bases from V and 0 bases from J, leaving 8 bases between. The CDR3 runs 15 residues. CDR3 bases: TGTGCCAGCAGCTTGGGGGCCGCTAGCACAGATACGCAGTATTTT. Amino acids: CASSLGAASTDTQYF.

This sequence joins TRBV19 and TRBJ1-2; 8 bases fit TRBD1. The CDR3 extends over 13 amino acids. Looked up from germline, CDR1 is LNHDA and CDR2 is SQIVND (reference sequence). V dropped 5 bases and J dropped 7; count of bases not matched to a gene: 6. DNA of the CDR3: TGTGCCAGTAGTTGGGGGACAGGATCTGGCTACACCTTC. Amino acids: CASSWGTGSGYTF.

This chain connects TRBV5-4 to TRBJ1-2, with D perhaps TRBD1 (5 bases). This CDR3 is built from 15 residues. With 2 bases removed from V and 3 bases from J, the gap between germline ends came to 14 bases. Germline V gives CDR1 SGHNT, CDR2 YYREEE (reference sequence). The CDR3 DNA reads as TGTGCCAGCAGCTTTGGTTCACGGGGGGACTATGGCTACACCTTC. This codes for CASSFGSRGDYGYTF.

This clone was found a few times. CDR3 loop: CAISGTGDNSPLHF. The CDR3 region has the DNA TGTGCCATCAGTGGGACAGGGGACAATTCACCCCTCCACTTT. The rearrangement joins TRBV10-3 to TRBJ1-6, with TRBD1 matching over 9 bases. Germline CDR1 reads ENHRY; CDR2 reads SYGVKD. With V trimmed by 4 bases and J by 7 bases, 2 bases remained unmatched. CDR3 length equals 14 residues.

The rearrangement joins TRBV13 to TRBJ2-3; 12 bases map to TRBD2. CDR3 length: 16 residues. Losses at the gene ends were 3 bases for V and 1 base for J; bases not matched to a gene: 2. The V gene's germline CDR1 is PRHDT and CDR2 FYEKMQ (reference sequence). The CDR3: CASSFRLAGGTDTQYF. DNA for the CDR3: TGTGCCAGCAGCTTTCGACTAGCGGGGGGCACAGATACGCAGTATTTT.

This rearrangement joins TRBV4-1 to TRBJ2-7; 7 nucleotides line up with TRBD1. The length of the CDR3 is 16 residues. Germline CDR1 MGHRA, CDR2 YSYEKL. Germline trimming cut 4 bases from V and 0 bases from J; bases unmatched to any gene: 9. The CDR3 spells CASSLTSDRDSYEQYF. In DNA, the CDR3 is TGCGCCAGCAGCCTTACCTCCGACAGGGACTCCTACGAGCAGTACTTC.

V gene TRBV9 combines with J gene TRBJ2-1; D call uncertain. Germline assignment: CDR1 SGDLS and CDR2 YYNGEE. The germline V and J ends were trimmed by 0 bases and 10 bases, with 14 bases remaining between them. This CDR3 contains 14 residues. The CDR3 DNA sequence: TGTGCCAGCAGCGTAGCCCCTGACACGGTAGAGCAGTTCTTC. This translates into CASSVAPDTVEQFF.

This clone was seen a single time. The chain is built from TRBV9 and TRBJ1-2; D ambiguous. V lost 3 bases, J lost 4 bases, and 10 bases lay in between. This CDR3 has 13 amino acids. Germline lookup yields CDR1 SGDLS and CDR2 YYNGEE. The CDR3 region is CASSEGFSYGYTF. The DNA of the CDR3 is TGTGCCAGCAGCGAGGGATTTTCCTATGGCTACACCTTC.

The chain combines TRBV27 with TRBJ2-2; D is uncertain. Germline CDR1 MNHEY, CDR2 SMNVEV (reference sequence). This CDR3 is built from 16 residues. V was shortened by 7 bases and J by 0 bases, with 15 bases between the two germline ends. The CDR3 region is CASTSPLRANTGELFF. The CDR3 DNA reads TGTGCCAGCACCTCCCCACTTAGAGCGAACACCGGGGAGCTGTTTTTT.

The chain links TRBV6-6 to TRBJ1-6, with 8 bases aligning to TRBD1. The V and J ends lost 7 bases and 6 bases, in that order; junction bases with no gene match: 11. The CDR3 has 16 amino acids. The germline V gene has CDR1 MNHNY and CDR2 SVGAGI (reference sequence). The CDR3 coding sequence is TGTGCCAGCACCAGGGGCCAGGGGGCGGCTAATTCACCCCTCCACTTT. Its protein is CASTRGQGAANSPLHF.

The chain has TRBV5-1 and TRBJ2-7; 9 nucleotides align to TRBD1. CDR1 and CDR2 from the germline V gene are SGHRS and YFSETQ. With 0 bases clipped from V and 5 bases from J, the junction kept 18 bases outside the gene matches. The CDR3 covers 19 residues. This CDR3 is CASSLGLPRGTGRVNEQYF. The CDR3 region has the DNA TGCGCCAGCAGCTTGGGATTGCCCCGGGGGACAGGGCGAGTCAACGAGCAGTACTTC.

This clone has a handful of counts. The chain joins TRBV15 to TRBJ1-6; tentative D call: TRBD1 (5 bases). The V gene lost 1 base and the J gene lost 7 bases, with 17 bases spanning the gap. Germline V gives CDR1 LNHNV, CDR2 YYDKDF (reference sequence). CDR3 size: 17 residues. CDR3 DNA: TGTGCCACCAGCAGAGGCCTCCTTCTCCAGGGAAATTCACCCCTCCACTTT. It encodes CATSRGLLLQGNSPLHF. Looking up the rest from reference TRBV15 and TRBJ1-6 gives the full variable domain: DAMVIQNPRYQVTQFGKPVTLSCSQTLNHNVMYWYQQKSSQAPKLLFHYYDKDFNNEADTPDNFQSRRPNTSFCFLDIRSPGLGDTAMYLCATSRGLLLQGNSPLHFGNGTRLTVT.

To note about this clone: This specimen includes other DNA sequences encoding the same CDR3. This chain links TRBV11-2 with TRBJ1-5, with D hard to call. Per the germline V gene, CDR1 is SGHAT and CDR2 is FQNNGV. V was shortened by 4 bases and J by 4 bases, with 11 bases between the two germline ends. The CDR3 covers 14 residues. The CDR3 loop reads CASSSEGGNQPQHF. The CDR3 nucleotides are TGTGCCAGCAGCTCAGAGGGCGGGAATCAGCCCCAGCATTTT.

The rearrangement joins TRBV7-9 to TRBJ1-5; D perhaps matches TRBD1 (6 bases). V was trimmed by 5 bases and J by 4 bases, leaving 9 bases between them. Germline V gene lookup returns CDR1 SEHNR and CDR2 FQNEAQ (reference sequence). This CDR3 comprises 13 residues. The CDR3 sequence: CASSRTENQPQHF. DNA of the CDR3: TGTGCCAGCAGCCGGACAGAGAATCAGCCCCAGCATTTT.

CDR3 protein: CASSQSISVGGLQGVSYNEQFF. The CDR3 DNA follows: TGCGCCAGCAGTCAATCAATTTCTGTGGGGGGATTACAGGGGGTGTCCTACAATGAGCAGTTCTTC. This chain links TRBV23-1 with TRBJ2-1; 8 bases are shared with TRBD1. TRBV23-1 is designated an ORF whose function remains uncertain. With 0 bases clipped from V and 1 base from J, the junction kept 20 bases outside the gene matches. The CDR3 runs 22 residues.

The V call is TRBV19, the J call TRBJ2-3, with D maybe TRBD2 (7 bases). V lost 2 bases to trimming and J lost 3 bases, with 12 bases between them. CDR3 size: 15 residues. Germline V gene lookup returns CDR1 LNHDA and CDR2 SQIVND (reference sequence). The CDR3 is CASSIRRGGTDTQYF. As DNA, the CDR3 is TGTGCCAGTAGTATACGGAGGGGGGGGACAGATACGCAGTATTTT.

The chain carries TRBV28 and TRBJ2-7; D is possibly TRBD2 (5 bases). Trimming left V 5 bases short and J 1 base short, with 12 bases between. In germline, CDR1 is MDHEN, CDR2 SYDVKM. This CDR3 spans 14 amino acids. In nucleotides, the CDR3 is TGTGCCAGCAGTATCCCCGGGGTGTCCTACGAGCAGTACTTC. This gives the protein CASSIPGVSYEQYF.

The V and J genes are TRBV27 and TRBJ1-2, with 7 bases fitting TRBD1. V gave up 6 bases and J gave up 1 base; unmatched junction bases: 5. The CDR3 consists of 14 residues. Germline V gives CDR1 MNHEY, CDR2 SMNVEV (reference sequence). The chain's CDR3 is CASRRQGNNYGYTF. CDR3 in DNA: TGTGCCAGCAGGAGACAGGGAAATAACTATGGCTACACCTTC.

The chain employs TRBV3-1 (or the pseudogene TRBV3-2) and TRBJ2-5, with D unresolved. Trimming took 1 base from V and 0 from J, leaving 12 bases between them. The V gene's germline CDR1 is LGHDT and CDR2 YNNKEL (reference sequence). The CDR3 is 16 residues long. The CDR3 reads CASSQGRRTYQETQYF. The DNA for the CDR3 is TGTGCCAGCAGCCAAGGTCGGCGGACGTACCAAGAGACCCAGTACTTC.

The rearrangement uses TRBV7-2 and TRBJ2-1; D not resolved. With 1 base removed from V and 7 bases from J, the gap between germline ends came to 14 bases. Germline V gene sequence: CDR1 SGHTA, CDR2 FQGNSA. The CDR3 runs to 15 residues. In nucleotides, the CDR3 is TGTGCCAGCAGCTTAGGTGACCGAAAAACAAATGAGCAGTTCTTC. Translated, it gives CASSLGDRKTNEQFF. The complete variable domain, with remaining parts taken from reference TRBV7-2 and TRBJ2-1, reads GAGVSQSPSNKVTEKGKDVELRCDPISGHTALYWYRQSLGQGLEFLIYFQGNSAPDKSGLPSDRFSAERTGGSVSTLTIQRTQQEDSAVYLCASSLGDRKTNEQFFGPGTRLTVL.

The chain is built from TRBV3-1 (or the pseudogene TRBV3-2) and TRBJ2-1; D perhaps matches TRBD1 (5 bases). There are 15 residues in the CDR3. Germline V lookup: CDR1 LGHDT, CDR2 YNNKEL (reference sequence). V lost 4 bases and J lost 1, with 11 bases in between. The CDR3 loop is CASSPAGQSYNEQFF. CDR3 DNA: TGTGCCAGCAGCCCCGCAGGGCAATCCTACAATGAGCAGTTCTTC.

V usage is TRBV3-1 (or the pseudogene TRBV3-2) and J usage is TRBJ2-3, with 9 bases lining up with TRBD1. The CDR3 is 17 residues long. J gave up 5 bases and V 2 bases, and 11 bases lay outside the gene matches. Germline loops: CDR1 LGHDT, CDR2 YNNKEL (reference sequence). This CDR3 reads CASSQTPGTGFGDTQYF. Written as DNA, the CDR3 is TGTGCCAGCAGCCAAACCCCCGGGACAGGGTTTGGAGATACGCAGTATTTT.

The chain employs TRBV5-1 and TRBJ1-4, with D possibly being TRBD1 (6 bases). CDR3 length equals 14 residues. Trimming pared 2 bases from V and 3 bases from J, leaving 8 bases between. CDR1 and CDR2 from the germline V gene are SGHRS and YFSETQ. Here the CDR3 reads CASSFGTSNEKLFF. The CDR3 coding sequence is TGCGCCAGCAGCTTCGGGACATCTAATGAAAAACTGTTTTTT.

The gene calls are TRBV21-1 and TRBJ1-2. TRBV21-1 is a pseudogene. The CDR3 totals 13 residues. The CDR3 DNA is TGTGCCAGCAGCAAGGGAGGAGTCTATGGCTACACCTTC. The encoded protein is CASSKGGVYGYTF.

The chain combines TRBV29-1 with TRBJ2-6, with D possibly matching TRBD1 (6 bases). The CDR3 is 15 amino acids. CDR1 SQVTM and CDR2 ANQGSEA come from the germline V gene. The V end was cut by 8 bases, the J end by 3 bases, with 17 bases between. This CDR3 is CSCAGASFGANVLTF. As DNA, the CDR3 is TGCAGCTGCGCAGGGGCCTCGTTTGGGGCCAACGTCCTGACTTTC. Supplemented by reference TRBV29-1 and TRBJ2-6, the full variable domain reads SAVISQKPSRDICQRGTSLTIQCQVDSQVTMMFWYRQQPGQSLTLIATANQGSEATYESGFVIDKFPISRPNLTFSTLTVSNMSPEDSSIYLCSCAGASFGANVLTFGAGSRLTVL.

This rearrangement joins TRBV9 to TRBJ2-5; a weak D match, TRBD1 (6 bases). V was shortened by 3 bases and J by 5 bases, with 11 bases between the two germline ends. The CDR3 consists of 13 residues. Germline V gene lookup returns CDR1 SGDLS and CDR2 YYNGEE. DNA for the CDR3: TGTGCCAGCAGCGAGGGACAAGGGGAGACCCAGTACTTC. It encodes CASSEGQGETQYF.